The entry below describes one T cell receptor beta chain. Its target is not known. The data are from a study of STAT5B mutations in CD4+ large granular lymphocyte leukemia. Study-wide results and limits: 8/27 top patient clones versus 2/35 control clones were TRBV06-family.

Trimming cost V 6 bases and J 6 bases; bases outside gene matches: 17. The CDR3 extends over 17 amino acids. The V gene's germline CDR1 is MNHNS and CDR2 SASEGT. The assay was immunoSEQ multiplex PCR, and TCRdb's table has in-frame clones only and misses some. The sample includes fewer than 50,000 clones, 75% to 85% of them seen just once. Sequenced: CD4+ T cells from blood buffy coats. The sequence derives from a human donor in good health. V is TRBV6-1 and J is TRBJ2-1, with 7 nucleotides matching TRBD1. Here the CDR3 reads CASRENIGGAAPNEQFF. CDR3 bases: TGTGCCAGCAGGGAAAATATAGGGGGCGCCGCGCCCAATGAGCAGTTCTTC.